These T cell receptor beta chains were read from a single sample in a study of blood T cell repertoires in COVID-19. The data were produced by immunoSEQ multiplex PCR, yet TCRdb's version contains in-frame clones alone and is incomplete. The table lists about 140,000 clones, roughly 88% of them singletons. The sample consisted of peripheral blood. These receptors came from a woman aged 60-75 years with acute or convalescent COVID-19. CDR3s include the opening cysteine and the closing phenylalanine or tryptophan. Each record gives: clone size, J gene, D gene, V gene, CDR3 DNA, CDR3 protein. D genes are given only for firm matches. Clone size is shown for a subset of rows, as once, few, many or a class of expanded clone.

size: NA; J: TRBJ2-3; D: TRBD1; V: TRBV10-3; DNA: TGTGCCATCAGCCCTATAGGGGGCGGCACAGATACGCAGTATTTT; CDR3: CAISPIGGGTDTQYF
size: NA; J: TRBJ2-1; D: TRBD1; V: TRBV6-2/TRBV6-3; DNA: TGTGCCAGCAGCACAGGGGAATTTCCTGAGCAGTTCTTC; CDR3: CASSTGEFPEQFF
size: once; J: TRBJ1-5; D: TRBD1; V: TRBV30; DNA: TGTGCCTGGGGAGGACAGGGCAATCAGCCCCAGCATTTT; CDR3: CAWGGQGNQPQHF
size: NA; J: TRBJ1-1; D: NA; V: TRBV27; DNA: TGTGCCAGCAACCGGGGTACTAACACTGAAGCTTTCTTT; CDR3: CASNRGTNTEAFF
size: NA; J: TRBJ1-5; D: NA; V: TRBV9; DNA: TGTGCCAGCAGCGCAGGGGATAGCAATCAGCCCCAGCATTTT; CDR3: CASSAGDSNQPQHF
size: NA; J: TRBJ1-1; D: NA; V: TRBV7-2; DNA: TGTGCCAGCAGCTTTGGGCCGATGAACACTGAAGCTTTCTTT; CDR3: CASSFGPMNTEAFF
size: once; J: TRBJ1-2; D: TRBD1; V: TRBV29-1; DNA: TGCAGCGCGACAGGGGCAAACTATGGCTACACCTTC; CDR3: CSATGANYGYTF
size: NA; J: TRBJ2-7; D: TRBD2; V: TRBV11-2; DNA: TGTGCCAGCAGCTTGGATAGCGGGGCCCCCTACGAGCAGTACTTC; CDR3: CASSLDSGAPYEQYF
size: NA; J: TRBJ1-2; D: TRBD1; V: TRBV11-2; DNA: TGTGCCAGCAGCTTAGTTTTTTATTATTTGGCAGGGGGAGACTATGGCTACACCTTC; CDR3: CASSLVFYYLAGGDYGYTF
size: NA; J: TRBJ1-5; D: TRBD1; V: TRBV6-5; DNA: TGTGCCAGCAGCCGCGACAGGGTCAATCAGCCCCAGCATTTT; CDR3: CASSRDRVNQPQHF
size: NA; J: TRBJ2-7; D: TRBD1; V: TRBV18; DNA: TGTGCCAGCGTCACAGGGGTCGAGCAGTACTTC; CDR3: CASVTGVEQYF
size: NA; J: TRBJ2-4; D: NA; V: TRBV27; DNA: TGTGCCAGCAGTTGGGAAAAGTGGGGGGGCAGCGAGGAGAACATTCAGTACTTC; CDR3: CASSWEKWGGSEENIQYF
size: once; J: TRBJ2-3; D: TRBD2; V: TRBV2; DNA: TGTGCCAGCAGTGCCGGGGCGGGAGTGGGCACAGATACGCAGTATTTT; CDR3: CASSAGAGVGTDTQYF
size: NA; J: TRBJ1-1; D: NA; V: TRBV3-1/TRBV3-2; DNA: TGTGCCAGCAGCCAAGTTGCCAGGGGTGGCACTGAAGCTTTCTTT; CDR3: CASSQVARGGTEAFF
size: NA; J: TRBJ1-5; D: NA; V: TRBV6-6; DNA: TGTGCCAGCAGTTACCGCGGGGTGAGCAATCAGCCCCAGCATTTT; CDR3: CASSYRGVSNQPQHF